The source of this T cell receptor (beta chain) is a study of cytomegalovirus exposure and HLA in healthy donors. With 4 bases clipped from V and 4 bases from J, the junction kept 9 bases outside the gene matches. Germline V gene lookup returns CDR1 SGHVS and CDR2 FQNEAQ. This CDR3 has 17 residues. Method: immunoSEQ multiplex PCR; TCRdb's copy keeps in-frame clones and lacks some. The table lists about 260,000 clones, about 90% of them singletons, with 2.5% to 3.5% in the top ten. The receptor comes from a woman in her twenties or thirties in good health and CMV-seronegative. The sample comprised PBMCs. The V call is TRBV7-8, the J call TRBJ2-2; 10 nucleotides match TRBD2. CDR3 sequence: CASSSHPGLASTGELFF. Written as DNA, the CDR3 is TGTGCCAGCAGCTCTCATCCGGGACTAGCGAGCACCGGGGAGCTGTTTTTT.